A single sample gave rise to the 19 T cell receptor beta chains below, sequenced in a study of T-cell reconstitution after alpha-beta-depleted transplantation in children. Preparation of the TCRbeta library was carried out with unique molecular identifiers. MiXCR, run by TCRdb on the PCR reads, gives a single entry per CDR3 protein. In the table there are over 400,000 distinct CDR3 sequences, around 46% of which are singletons. This sample comprised PBMCs, obtained before TCRalphabeta/CD19-depleted stem cell transplant. The receptors here all came from a girl aged 2 to 9 with aplastic anemia, due to receive a stem cell transplant.

This clonotype has just one count. This chain uses TRBV15 with TRBJ2-5; no definite D call. Trimming left V 1 base short and J 4 bases short, with 13 bases between. Germline CDR1 LNHNV, CDR2 YYDKDF (reference sequence). This CDR3 has 15 residues. The CDR3 region is CATSRVMLVGETQYF. CDR3 nucleotide sequence: TGTGCCACCAGCAGAGTTATGTTGGTAGGAGAGACCCAGTACTTC.

The V gene is TRBV12-3 or TRBV12-4, the J gene TRBJ1-5; D ambiguous. The CDR3 has 13 residues. V gave up 7 bases and J gave up 8 bases, with 15 bases separating them. As DNA, the CDR3 is TGTGCCAGCACCACACGGCCTTGGGAGCCCCAGCATTTT. This codes for CASTTRPWEPQHF.

This clonotype appeared a single time. The chain uses TRBV29-1 and TRBJ2-3, with TRBD2 matching 7 bases. The V segment lost 6 bases and the J segment 4 bases; nucleotides outside the gene matches: 13. The CDR3 loop spans 15 amino acids. Germline assignment: CDR1 SQVTM and CDR2 ANQGSEA. CDR3 coding DNA: TGCAGCGTCCACCCTGGACTAGAGCTCGCAGATACGCAGTATTTT. It encodes CSVHPGLELADTQYF.

On this clonotype: The junction does not match germline at one end; this may be a read error. The V call is TRBV18, the J call TRBJ2-5, with 8 bases matching TRBD2. The CDR3 consists of 16 residues. Germline V lookup: CDR1 KGHSH, CDR2 LQKENI. In DNA, the CDR3 is TGTGCCAGCTCACCCTTGGCTAGCGGGTACCAAGAGACCCAGCACTTC. Translation gives CASSPLASGYQETQHF.

CDR3 sequence reads: CASSEWEINYGYTF. CDR3 nucleotide sequence: TGTGCCAGCAGTGAATGGGAGATAAACTATGGCTACACCTTC. This chain connects TRBV25-1 to TRBJ1-2; D unresolved. The germline gives CDR1 MGHDK, CDR2 SYGVNS. The CDR3 consists of 14 residues. V was shortened by 1 base and J by 2 bases, with 8 bases between the two germline ends.

The rearrangement joins TRBV18 to TRBJ1-3; D is unresolved. The V end lost 2 bases, the J end lost 4 bases, and 21 bases lay between the germline ends. Germline V gene lookup returns CDR1 KGHSH and CDR2 LQKENI. The CDR3 runs to 18 residues. The CDR3: CASSPRTPDGPLGNTIYF. In DNA form, the CDR3 reads TGTGCCAGCTCACCAAGGACTCCTGACGGTCCTCTCGGAAACACCATATATTTT.

The chain carries TRBV5-1 and TRBJ2-3, with 10 nucleotides matching TRBD2. This CDR3 has 17 residues. J was trimmed by 1 base and V by 0 bases; bases with no gene match: 5. Germline V lookup: CDR1 SGHRS, CDR2 YFSETQ. CDR3 DNA sequence: TGCGCCAGCAGCTTGGGGCTAGCGGGAGTGGGCACAGATACGCAGTATTTT. Translated: CASSLGLAGVGTDTQYF.

This clonotype was picked up one time. The chain joins TRBV9 to TRBJ2-7; D is uncertain. The V gene's germline CDR1 is SGDLS and CDR2 YYNGEE. The CDR3 covers 14 residues. V was pared by 1 base and J by 0 bases, with 8 bases between. The CDR3 here is CASSVRVSSYEQYF. The CDR3, as DNA: TGTGCCAGCAGCGTACGGGTCAGCTCCTACGAGCAGTACTTC.

The chain employs TRBV20-1 and TRBJ1-2; no clear D. The ends were cut back, 4 bases at V and 4 bases at J, with 16 bases in the middle. The length of the CDR3 is 14 residues. The germline gives CDR1 DFQATT, CDR2 SNEGSKA (reference sequence). In DNA, the CDR3 is TGCAGTGCTATCCCCCGAGGACGGAGCTATGGCTACACCTTC. Amino acid sequence: CSAIPRGRSYGYTF.

This clonotype has only a few counts. The rearrangement joins TRBV29-1 to TRBJ2-7; 9 nucleotides line up with TRBD2. Germline CDR1 and CDR2: SQVTM and ANQGSEA. The CDR3 spans 14 residues. V gave up 1 base and J gave up 6 bases; unmatched junction bases: 7. The CDR3 reads CSVEGPAGGGEQYF. The CDR3 DNA reads TGCAGCGTTGAAGGTCCAGCGGGAGGTGGCGAGCAGTACTTC.

At least ten counts were recorded for this clonotype. The gene calls are TRBV5-1 and TRBJ2-7; a possible D gene is TRBD2 (6 bases). V was clipped by 2 bases and J by 4 bases, with 13 bases between them. Germline CDR1 reads SGHRS; CDR2 reads YFSETQ. The CDR3 spans 14 residues. In DNA, the CDR3 is TGCGCCAGCAGCTTCAGGCGGAGCGGGTACGAGCAGTACTTC. Residues: CASSFRRSGYEQYF.

This clonotype appeared a few times. This chain links TRBV20-1 with TRBJ2-3, with 12 nucleotides matching TRBD2. V shed 1 base and J 7 bases; nucleotides not matched to a gene: 3. This CDR3 region has 14 residues. Looked up from germline, CDR1 is DFQATT and CDR2 is SNEGSKA (reference sequence). The chain's CDR3 is CSARVTSGGYTQYF. The DNA for the CDR3 is TGCAGTGCTAGAGTCACTAGCGGGGGGTATACGCAGTATTTT.

In the case of this clonotype: It may be a read error: a sequence one base away is much more abundant. DNA of the CDR3: TGCACTGCTAGTCAGGGGGCCGTAAACACCATATATTTT. It translates to CTASQGAVNTIYF. This chain connects TRBV20-1 to TRBJ1-3; TRBD1 matches at 8 bases. The CDR3 has 13 amino acids. The germline V gene encodes CDR1 DFQATT and CDR2 SNEGSKA (reference sequence).

The chain joins TRBV20-1 to TRBJ2-7, with TRBD2 matching over 7 bases. CDR1 is DFQATT, CDR2 SNEGSKA, per germline (reference sequence). CDR3 length: 13 residues. V gave up 6 bases and J gave up 5 bases; unmatched junction bases: 10. CDR3 sequence reads: CSAGGGFKDEQYF. CDR3 nucleotides: TGCAGTGCGGGGGGAGGGTTTAAGGACGAGCAGTACTTC.

The V and J genes are TRBV7-2 and TRBJ2-1; a possible D gene is TRBD2 (6 bases). CDR1 is SGHTA, CDR2 FQGNSA, per germline. The CDR3 is 16 residues long. The ends were cut back, 0 bases at V and 5 bases at J, with 14 bases in the middle. The CDR3 bases are TGTGCCAGCAGCTTAGCGGGGCTAGCGCTGAACAATGAGCAGTTCTTC. It is translated as CASSLAGLALNNEQFF. The variable domain in full, completed from reference TRBV7-2 and TRBJ2-1, reads GAGVSQSPSNKVTEKGKDVELRCDPISGHTALYWYRQSLGQGLEFLIYFQGNSAPDKSGLPSDRFSAERTGGSVSTLTIQRTQQEDSAVYLCASSLAGLALNNEQFFGPGTRLTVL.

The sample holds many counts of this clonotype. This sequence joins TRBV6-5 and TRBJ2-2; 7 nucleotides line up with TRBD1. V gave up 7 bases and J gave up 3 bases; unmatched junction bases: 11. Germline V lookup: CDR1 MNHEY, CDR2 SVGAGI. There are 16 residues in the CDR3. CDR3 sequence: CASKSPGQSYTGELFF. CDR3 coding DNA: TGTGCCAGCAAGAGCCCGGGACAGTCGTACACCGGGGAGCTGTTTTTT.

The J gene is TRBJ2-7, the V gene TRBV5-1; 11 bases are a match to TRBD1. The germline V gene has CDR1 SGHRS and CDR2 YFSETQ. This CDR3 has 18 residues. V trimming: 3 bases; J trimming: 2 bases; junction bases outside the gene matches: 13. Here the CDR3 reads CASSWTGGLSKGTYEQYF. As DNA, the CDR3 is TGCGCCAGCAGCTGGACAGGGGGCTTGTCTAAGGGGACCTACGAGCAGTACTTC.

This clonotype was seen repeatedly, ten times or more. The chain recombines TRBV10-3 with TRBJ2-1; 9 nucleotides match TRBD2. Germline CDR1 ENHRY, CDR2 SYGVKD. This CDR3 has 16 amino acids. V lost 2 bases and J lost 0; bases outside the gene matches: 2. The CDR3 spells CAISEVSGSSYNEQFF. The CDR3 DNA follows: TGTGCCATCAGTGAGGTTAGCGGGAGCTCCTACAATGAGCAGTTCTTC.

This clonotype appeared a few times. The chain couples TRBV21-1 to TRBJ2-7; the listed D gene, TRBD2, was not tested against the DNA. TRBV21-1 is deemed a pseudogene. The length of the CDR3 is 17 residues. The DNA of the CDR3 is TGTGCCAGCAGCAAAGTTCGACTAGCGGTAAGCTCCTACGAGCAGTACTTC. This translates into CASSKVRLAVSSYEQYF.